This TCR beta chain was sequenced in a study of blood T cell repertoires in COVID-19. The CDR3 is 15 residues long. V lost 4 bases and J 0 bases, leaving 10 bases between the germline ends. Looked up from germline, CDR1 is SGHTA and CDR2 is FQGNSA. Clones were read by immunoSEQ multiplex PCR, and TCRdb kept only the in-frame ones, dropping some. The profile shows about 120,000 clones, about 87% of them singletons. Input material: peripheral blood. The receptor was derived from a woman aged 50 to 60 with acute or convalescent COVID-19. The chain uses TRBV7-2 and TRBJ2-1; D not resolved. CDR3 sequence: CASSSDFTSYNEQFF. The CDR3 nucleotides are TGTGCCAGCAGCTCCGACTTTACCTCCTACAATGAGCAGTTCTTC.